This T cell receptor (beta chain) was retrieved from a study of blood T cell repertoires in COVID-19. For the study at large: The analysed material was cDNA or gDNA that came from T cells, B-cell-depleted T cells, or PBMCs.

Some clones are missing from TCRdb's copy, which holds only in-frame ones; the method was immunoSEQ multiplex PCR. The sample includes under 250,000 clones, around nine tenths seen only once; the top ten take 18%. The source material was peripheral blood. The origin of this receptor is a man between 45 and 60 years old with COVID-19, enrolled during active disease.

The DNA of the CDR3 is TGTGCCAGCAGCTTGCCTAGCGGCTACGAGCAGTACTTC. Protein product: CASSLPSGYEQYF. V is TRBV11-2 and J is TRBJ2-7; TRBD2 aligns across 7 bases. There are 13 residues in the CDR3. V lost 3 bases, J lost 3 bases, and 2 bases stayed unmatched. The germline V gene has CDR1 SGHAT and CDR2 FQNNGV. The entire variable domain, with the rest obtained from reference TRBV11-2 and TRBJ2-7, is as follows: EAGVAQSPRYKIIEKRQSVAFWCNPISGHATLYWYQQILGQGPKLLIQFQNNGVVDDSQLPKDRFSAERLKGVDSTLKIQPAKLEDSAVYLCASSLPSGYEQYFGPGTRLTVT.